The clone carrying this TCR beta chain occurred a few times. The antigen is not known. Using a J-beta primer mix together with a sample-barcoded 5' primer, a second PCR was run for roughly 7 to 12 cycles. Sequencing yielded, for each sample, at least 2.5 million paired-end reads carrying CDR3. One entry per CDR3 protein, called by TCRdb with MiXCR from the 5' RACE reads. The data hold over a million distinct CDR3 sequences, with roughly 45% observed a single time. The sample is drawn from a study of blood T cells in healthy people across ages. Overall study findings and caveats: With naive T cell percentage, TCR beta diversity showed a strong correlation.

The clonotype originates from a woman aged 55 to 70 in good health. The sample comprised blood.

CDR3 in DNA: TGTGCCAGCAGCGGTGGCTTCCCCTACAATGAGCAGTTCTTC. Its protein product is CASSGGFPYNEQFF. The rearrangement joins TRBV9 to TRBJ2-1; D not certain. The CDR3 runs 14 residues. Germline V gives CDR1 SGDLS, CDR2 YYNGEE. Trimming removed 3 bases at V and 2 bases at J, with 9 bases between.